These 24 T cell receptor beta chains were sequenced from one sample in a study of T-cell reconstitution after alpha-beta-depleted transplantation in children. The authors prepared the TCRbeta library with unique molecular identifiers. TCRdb passed the PCR reads through MiXCR, listing each CDR3 protein once. Seen here are 130,000 to 150,000 distinct CDR3 sequences, about 9% observed once, and the top ten hold roughly 20%. This specimen was PBMCs, mostly from graft donor cells, taken 180 days after TCRalphabeta/CD19-depleted stem cell transplant. The receptors stem from a female patient aged 2-9 years who had a stem cell transplant for congenital amegakaryocytic thrombocytopenia, so the T cells may come from the graft donor.

V gene TRBV19 combines with J gene TRBJ1-5, with D perhaps TRBD1 (5 bases). This CDR3 has 14 amino acids. V was cut by 7 bases and J by 1 base, with 11 bases left in between. From germline, CDR1 is LNHDA and CDR2 SQIVND (reference sequence). CDR3 sequence reads: CASTGNPSNQPQHF. In DNA, the CDR3 is TGTGCCAGTACAGGGAACCCGAGCAATCAGCCCCAGCATTTT.

This clonotype was detected many times. The rearrangement joins TRBV20-1 to TRBJ2-7, with TRBD1 as a possible D gene (6 bases). This CDR3 is 13 amino acids long. Looked up from germline, CDR1 is DFQATT and CDR2 is SNEGSKA (reference sequence). V lost 1 base to trimming and J lost 3 bases, with 10 bases between them. CDR3 sequence: CSARGEQGYEQYF. CDR3 DNA sequence: TGCAGTGCTAGAGGAGAACAGGGCTACGAGCAGTACTTC.

The rearrangement uses TRBV5-1 and TRBJ2-6; 9 nucleotides align to TRBD1. Germline CDR1 is SGHRS and CDR2 is YFSETQ. This CDR3 is built from 18 residues. V trimming: 4 bases; J trimming: 1 base; junction bases outside the gene matches: 9. The CDR3 nucleotides are TGCGCCAGCAGCACCCGACAGGGGGTGTCTTCTGGGGCCAACGTCCTGACTTTC. It specifies CASSTRQGVSSGANVLTF. The complete variable domain, with remaining parts taken from reference TRBV5-1 and TRBJ2-6, reads KAGVTQTPRYLIKTRGQQVTLSCSPISGHRSVSWYQQTPGQGLQFLFEYFSETQRNKGNFPGRFSGRQFSNSRSEMNVSTLELGDSALYLCASSTRQGVSSGANVLTFGAGSRLTVL.

In this sample, this clonotype turned up many times. The rearrangement joins TRBV20-1 to TRBJ2-1, with 14 bases identical to TRBD2. This CDR3 comprises 15 residues. With V trimmed by 6 bases and J by 2 bases, 3 bases remained unmatched. CDR1 DFQATT and CDR2 SNEGSKA come from the germline V gene (reference sequence). CDR3 sequence: CSALGLAGAYNEQFF. For the CDR3, the DNA is TGCAGTGCCCTGGGACTAGCGGGGGCCTACAATGAGCAGTTCTTC.

With regard to this clonotype: One end of the junction varies from germline; a read error may be responsible. The rearrangement uses TRBV11-2 and TRBJ2-3; a weak D match, TRBD2 (7 bases). The CDR3 has 16 amino acids. CDR1 is SGHAT, CDR2 FQNNGV, per germline. DNA of the CDR3: TGTTCCAGCAGCTTACGGGGGGCCCGTGGCACAGATACGCAGTATTTT. The encoded protein is CSSSLRGARGTDTQYF.

At least ten counts were recorded for this clonotype. The chain recombines TRBV10-3 with TRBJ1-5; 8 bases align to TRBD1. The V and J ends lost 10 bases and 5 bases, in that order; junction bases with no gene match: 7. Germline CDR1 and CDR2: ENHRY and SYGVKD. The CDR3 spans 13 residues. The CDR3 DNA reads TGTGCCACTAGACAGGGGCCCGATCAGCCCCAGCATTTT. Its translation is CATRQGPDQPQHF.

The J gene is TRBJ1-4, the V gene TRBV6-5, with TRBD1 as a possible D gene (6 bases). V was pared by 0 bases and J by 7 bases, with 15 bases between. There are 16 residues in the CDR3. Germline CDR1 and CDR2: MNHEY and SVGAGI. CDR3 in amino acids: CASSYSSLGAAEKLFF. CDR3 in DNA: TGTGCCAGCAGTTACTCGTCTCTGGGGGCGGCTGAAAAACTGTTTTTT.

In this sample, this clonotype turned up many times. CDR3 sequence reads: CASGLGFGTEAFF. Here the CDR3 DNA reads TGTGCTAGTGGTTTGGGGTTCGGAACTGAAGCTTTCTTT. J is TRBJ1-1 and V is TRBV12-5; D is undetermined. The CDR3 is 13 residues long. Germline assignment: CDR1 LGHNT and CDR2 FRNRAP. Deletions cut 1 base from V and 5 bases from J, with 8 bases between. The whole variable domain, remainder taken from reference TRBV12-5 and TRBJ1-1, is DARVTQTPRHKVTEMGQEVTMRCQPILGHNTVFWYRQTMMQGLELLAYFRNRAPLDDSGMPKDRFSAEMPDATLATLKIQPSEPRDSAVYFCASGLGFGTEAFFGQGTRLTVV.

This clonotype has ten or more counts. The J gene is TRBJ2-5, the V gene TRBV7-2; TRBD1 matches at 7 bases. Losses at the gene ends were 0 bases for V and 4 bases for J; bases not matched to a gene: 2. Germline CDR1 and CDR2: SGHTA and FQGNSA. The CDR3 is 14 residues long. The CDR3 here is CASSLARGSETQYF. The CDR3 coding sequence is TGTGCCAGCAGCTTAGCCAGGGGGTCAGAGACCCAGTACTTC.

V gene TRBV28 combines with J gene TRBJ1-1, with D possibly TRBD1 on 5 matching bases. From germline, CDR1 is MDHEN and CDR2 SYDVKM. CDR3 size: 16 residues. V was cut by 2 bases and J by 0 bases, with 13 bases left in between. CDR3 coding DNA: TGTGCCAGCAGTTTAGTGGGGCGGGGGTTGAACACTGAAGCTTTCTTT. Protein product: CASSLVGRGLNTEAFF.

This clonotype was counted ten times or more. V and J are TRBV20-1 and TRBJ2-3; D unresolved. Germline V lookup: CDR1 DFQATT, CDR2 SNEGSKA (reference sequence). Trimming pared 3 bases from V and 2 bases from J, leaving 12 bases between. The CDR3 sequence is 14 residues long. The DNA of the CDR3 is TGCAGTGCTAGTCGGTTTTTTTACACAGATACGCAGTATTTT. Its protein is CSASRFFYTDTQYF.

This clonotype was counted at least ten times. The rearrangement uses TRBV5-1 and TRBJ2-3; 10 nucleotides line up with TRBD2. CDR3 length equals 15 residues. V dropped 4 bases and J dropped 3; count of bases not matched to a gene: 5. Per the germline V gene, CDR1 is SGHRS and CDR2 is YFSETQ. The DNA for the CDR3 is TGCGCCAGCAGCGTCCTAGCGGGAGTTACAGATACGCAGTATTTT. It codes for CASSVLAGVTDTQYF.

This clonotype was counted ten times or more. The gene calls are TRBV5-4 and TRBJ1-4, with D possibly being TRBD1 (5 bases). The V gene's germline CDR1 is SGHNT and CDR2 YYREEE (reference sequence). Trimming pared 0 bases from V and 3 bases from J, leaving 6 bases between. The CDR3 runs to 14 residues. The CDR3 DNA reads TGTGCCAGCAGCTTGGGGGGACCTAATGAAAAACTGTTTTTT. Its translation is CASSLGGPNEKLFF.

Details on this clonotype: This could be a read error, since a much larger clone is one nucleotide away. The chain recombines TRBV20-1 with TRBJ2-7, with TRBD1 matching over 7 bases. CDR3 length: 13 residues. The germline CDR1 and CDR2 sequences are DFQATT and SNEGSKA (reference sequence). The CDR3 DNA sequence: TGCTGTGCTATAAACAGGGGATCCTACGAGCAGTACTTC. Translating gives CCAINRGSYEQYF.

By share of the sample, this clonotype is medium-sized. In DNA form, the CDR3 reads TGTGCCAGCAGTCCTCAGGGTTCCTATGGCTACACCTTC. Protein sequence: CASSPQGSYGYTF. The chain links TRBV12-3 or TRBV12-4 to TRBJ1-2; D might be TRBD1 (5 bases). CDR3 length: 13 amino acids. The V end lost 5 bases, the J end lost 4 bases, and 11 bases lay between the germline ends.

This clonotype has a count of ten or more. V and J are TRBV29-1 and TRBJ2-5, with D possibly matching TRBD2 (5 bases). The V gene's germline CDR1 is SQVTM and CDR2 ANQGSEA. Trimming pared 5 bases from V and 4 bases from J, leaving 14 bases between. The CDR3 has 13 amino acids. The CDR3 DNA reads as TGCAGCGTTTTAAGCCACGGGATAGAGACCCAGTACTTC. Its protein product is CSVLSHGIETQYF.

This sequence joins TRBV20-1 and TRBJ1-5; D ambiguous. Germline V gene lookup returns CDR1 DFQATT and CDR2 SNEGSKA (reference sequence). The CDR3 consists of 15 residues. V was pared by 1 base and J by 1 base, with 11 bases between. CDR3 sequence: CSARGETDSNQPQHF. The CDR3 region has the DNA TGCAGTGCTAGAGGTGAGACTGACAGCAATCAGCCCCAGCATTTT.

This clonotype showed up many times. The chain carries TRBV19 and TRBJ2-5, with D tentatively TRBD2 (6 bases). The V and J ends lost 3 bases and 5 bases respectively, with 13 bases between them. The CDR3 is 14 amino acids. The germline CDR1 and CDR2 sequences are LNHDA and SQIVND (reference sequence). CDR3 in amino acids: CASSIQSSVETQYF. In nucleotides, the CDR3 is TGTGCCAGTAGTATTCAATCTAGCGTGGAGACCCAGTACTTC. Full variable domain (missing parts from reference TRBV19 and TRBJ2-5): DGGITQSPKYLFRKEGQNVTLSCEQNLNHDAMYWYRQDPGQGLRLIYYSQIVNDFQKGDIAEGYSVSREKKESFPLTVTSAQKNPTAFYLCASSIQSSVETQYFGPGTRLLVL.

This rearrangement joins TRBV2 to TRBJ2-7; the D is unclear. Trimming removed 8 bases from V and 7 bases from J, with 9 bases in between. The CDR3 spans 10 residues. Germline-derived CDR1 and CDR2 are SNHLY and FYNNEI. The CDR3, as DNA: TGTGCCAGCCGTGGCGCTGAGCAGTACTTC. Translating it yields CASRGAEQYF.

In its sample, this clonotype was seen a few times. The chain combines TRBV10-3 with TRBJ1-5; TRBD1 is a possible D gene (6 bases). The CDR3 contains 13 residues. Germline CDR1 is ENHRY and CDR2 is SYGVKD. The ends were cut back, 4 bases at V and 3 bases at J, with 7 bases in the middle. CDR3 region: CAISGQDNQPQHF. The DNA for the CDR3 is TGTGCCATCAGTGGACAGGACAATCAGCCCCAGCATTTT.

This clonotype was counted many times. The chain uses TRBV20-1 and TRBJ2-3; 7 nucleotides agree with TRBD1. The CDR3 is made up of 12 amino acids. Germline lookup yields CDR1 DFQATT and CDR2 SNEGSKA (reference sequence). The CDR3 coding sequence is TGCAGCGGGACAGTCAGCACAGATACGCAGTATTTT. Amino acids: CSGTVSTDTQYF.

This clonotype was counted ten times or more. The CDR3 sequence: CASSSRRPPETQYF. As DNA, the CDR3 is TGTGCCAGCAGTTCCCGACGCCCCCCGGAGACCCAGTACTTC. V and J are TRBV12-3 or TRBV12-4 and TRBJ2-5, with D unclear. CDR3 length equals 14 residues. Trimming removed 4 bases at V and 5 bases at J, with 14 bases between.

The CDR3 protein is CSVDPRGGTTNYGYTF. DNA for the CDR3: TGCAGCGTTGACCCCCGGGGAGGGACCACTAACTATGGCTACACCTTC. The chain uses TRBV29-1 and TRBJ1-2, with D tentatively TRBD1 (5 bases). V lost 3 bases to trimming and J lost 0 bases, with 17 bases between them. This CDR3 comprises 16 residues. Germline V lookup: CDR1 SQVTM, CDR2 ANQGSEA.

This clonotype was detected ten times or more. The chain carries TRBV6-4 and TRBJ2-5; 15 nucleotides agree with TRBD2. Trimming cost V 6 bases and J 0 bases; bases outside gene matches: 11. The germline V gene encodes CDR1 MRHNA and CDR2 SNTAGT. The CDR3 is 19 amino acids. The CDR3 bases are TGTGCCAGCAGCTCCGGACTAGCGGGGGGGCCTGAGTACCAAGAGACCCAGTACTTC. As protein: CASSSGLAGGPEYQETQYF.